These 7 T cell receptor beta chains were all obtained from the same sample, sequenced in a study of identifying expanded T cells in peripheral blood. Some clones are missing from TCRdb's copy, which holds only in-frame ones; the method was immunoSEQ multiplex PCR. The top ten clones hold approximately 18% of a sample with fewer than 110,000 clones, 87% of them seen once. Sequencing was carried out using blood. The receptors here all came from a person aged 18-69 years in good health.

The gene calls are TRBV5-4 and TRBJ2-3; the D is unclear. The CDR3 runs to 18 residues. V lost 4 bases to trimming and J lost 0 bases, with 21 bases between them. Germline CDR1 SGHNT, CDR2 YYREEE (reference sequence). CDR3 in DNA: TGTGCCAGCAGCCTGCGCAGGAGCAGCTCCTCTAGCACAGATACGCAGTATTTT. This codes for CASSLRRSSSSSTDTQYF.

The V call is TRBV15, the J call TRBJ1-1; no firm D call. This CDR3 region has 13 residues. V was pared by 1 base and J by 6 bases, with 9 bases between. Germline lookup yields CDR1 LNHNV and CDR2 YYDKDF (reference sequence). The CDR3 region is CATSRGGSAEAFF. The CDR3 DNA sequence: TGTGCCACCAGCAGAGGAGGGTCGGCTGAAGCTTTCTTT.

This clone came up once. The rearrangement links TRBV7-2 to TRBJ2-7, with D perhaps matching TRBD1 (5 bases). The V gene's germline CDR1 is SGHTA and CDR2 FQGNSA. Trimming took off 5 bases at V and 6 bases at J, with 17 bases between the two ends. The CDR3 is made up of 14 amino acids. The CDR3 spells CASSPRVWGSEQYF. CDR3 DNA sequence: TGTGCCAGCAGCCCCAGGGTTTGGGGTTCCGAGCAGTACTTC.

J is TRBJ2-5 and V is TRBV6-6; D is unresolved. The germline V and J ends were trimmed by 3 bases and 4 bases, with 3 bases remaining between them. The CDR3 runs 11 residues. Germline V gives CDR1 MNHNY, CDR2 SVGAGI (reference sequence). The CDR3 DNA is TGTGCCAGCAGTTATCGAGAGACCCAGTACTTC. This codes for CASSYRETQYF.

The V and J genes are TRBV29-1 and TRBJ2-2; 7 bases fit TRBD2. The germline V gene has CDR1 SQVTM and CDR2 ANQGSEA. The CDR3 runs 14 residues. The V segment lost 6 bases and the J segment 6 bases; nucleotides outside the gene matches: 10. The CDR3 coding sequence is TGCAGCGTGGGTTTGGGGGGGTACGCCGGGGAGCTGTTTTTT. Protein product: CSVGLGGYAGELFF.

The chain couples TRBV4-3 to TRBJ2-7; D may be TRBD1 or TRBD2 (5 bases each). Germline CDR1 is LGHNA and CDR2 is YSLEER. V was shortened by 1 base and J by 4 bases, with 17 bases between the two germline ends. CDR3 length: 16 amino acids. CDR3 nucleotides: TGCGCCAGCAGCCAAGGTGCGGGCGACAGTCCATACGAGCAGTACTTC. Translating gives CASSQGAGDSPYEQYF.

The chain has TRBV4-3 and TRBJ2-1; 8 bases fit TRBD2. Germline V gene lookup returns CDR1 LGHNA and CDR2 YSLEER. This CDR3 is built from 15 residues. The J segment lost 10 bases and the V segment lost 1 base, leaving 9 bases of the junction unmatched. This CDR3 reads CASSQVGGAIREQFF. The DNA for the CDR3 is TGCGCCAGCAGCCAAGTCGGGGGGGCAATTCGAGAGCAGTTCTTC.